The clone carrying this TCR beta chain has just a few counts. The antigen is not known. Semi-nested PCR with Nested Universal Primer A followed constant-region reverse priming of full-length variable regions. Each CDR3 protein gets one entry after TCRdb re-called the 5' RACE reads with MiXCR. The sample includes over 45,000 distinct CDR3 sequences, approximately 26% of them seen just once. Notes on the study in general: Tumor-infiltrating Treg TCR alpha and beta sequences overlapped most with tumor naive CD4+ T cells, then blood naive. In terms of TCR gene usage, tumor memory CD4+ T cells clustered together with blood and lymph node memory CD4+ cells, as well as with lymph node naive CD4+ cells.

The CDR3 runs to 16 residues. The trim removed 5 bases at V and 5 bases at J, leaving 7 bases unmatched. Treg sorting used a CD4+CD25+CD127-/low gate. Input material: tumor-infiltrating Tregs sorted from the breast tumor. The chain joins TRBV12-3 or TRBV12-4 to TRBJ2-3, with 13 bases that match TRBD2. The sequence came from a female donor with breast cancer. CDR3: CASSGQLAGGKDTQYF. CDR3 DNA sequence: TGTGCCAGCAGTGGACAACTAGCGGGAGGGAAAGATACGCAGTATTTT.